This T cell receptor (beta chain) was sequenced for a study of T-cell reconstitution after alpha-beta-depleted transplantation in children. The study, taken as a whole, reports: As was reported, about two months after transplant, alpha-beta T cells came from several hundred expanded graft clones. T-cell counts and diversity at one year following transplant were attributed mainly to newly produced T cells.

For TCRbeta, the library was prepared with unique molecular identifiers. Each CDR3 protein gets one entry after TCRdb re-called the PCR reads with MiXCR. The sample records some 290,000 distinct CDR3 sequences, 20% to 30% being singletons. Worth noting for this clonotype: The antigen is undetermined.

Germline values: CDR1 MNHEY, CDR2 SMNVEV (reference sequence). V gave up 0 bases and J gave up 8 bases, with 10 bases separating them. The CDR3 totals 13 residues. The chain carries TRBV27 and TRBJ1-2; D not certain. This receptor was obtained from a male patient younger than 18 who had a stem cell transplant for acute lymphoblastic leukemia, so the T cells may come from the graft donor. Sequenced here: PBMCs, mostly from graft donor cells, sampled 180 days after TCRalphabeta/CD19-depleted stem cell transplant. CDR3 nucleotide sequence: TGTGCCAGCAGTTTATCGCGAGGAAGAGGCTACACCTTC. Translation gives CASSLSRGRGYTF.